This passage covers 8 T cell receptor beta chains from one sample sequenced in a study of cytomegalovirus exposure and HLA in healthy donors. This PCR relied on a set of 60 Vbeta primers and 13 Jbeta primers. Clones were read by immunoSEQ multiplex PCR, and TCRdb kept only the in-frame ones, dropping some. Among about 150,000 clones, around three quarters were seen once, and the ten largest hold approximately 3%. The sequenced sample consisted of PBMCs. These TCRs come from a male donor in good health and CMV-seronegative.

CDR3 sequence: CASSFFGGSEQYF. CDR3 in DNA: TGCGCCAGCAGCTTCTTCGGGGGATCGGAGCAGTACTTC. V is TRBV5-1 and J is TRBJ2-7, with D perhaps TRBD2 (6 bases). Trimming pared 2 bases from V and 7 bases from J, leaving 13 bases between. Germline-derived CDR1 and CDR2 are SGHRS and YFSETQ. The CDR3 sequence is 13 residues long.

The rearrangement joins TRBV7-9 to TRBJ2-3; 11 nucleotides align to TRBD1. The length of the CDR3 is 15 residues. Germline CDR1 and CDR2: SEHNR and FQNEAQ (reference sequence). With 5 bases clipped from V and 4 bases from J, the junction kept 5 bases outside the gene matches. The CDR3 nucleotides read TGTGCCAGCAGCATTCCGGGACAGGGGGCAGATACGCAGTATTTT. Translated: CASSIPGQGADTQYF. The complete variable domain, with remaining parts taken from reference TRBV7-9 and TRBJ2-3, reads DTGVSQNPRHKITKRGQNVTFRCDPISEHNRLYWYRQTLGQGPEFLTYFQNEAQLEKSRLLSDRFSAERPKGSFSTLEIQRTEQGDSAMYLCASSIPGQGADTQYFGPGTRLTVL.

The chain joins TRBV10-3 to TRBJ2-3; maybe TRBD2 (6 bases). The CDR3 runs 15 residues. V lost 3 bases, J lost 1 base, and 11 bases lay in between. The V gene's germline CDR1 is ENHRY and CDR2 SYGVKD. The CDR3 loop reads CAISDRKRGTDTQYF. The DNA for the CDR3 is TGTGCCATCAGTGATCGGAAGCGGGGCACAGATACGCAGTATTTT.

The CDR3 coding sequence is TGTGCCAGCTCCTTTTCGGGGGTGAACACTGAAGCTTTCTTT. This translates into CASSFSGVNTEAFF. The V gene is TRBV18, the J gene TRBJ1-1; perhaps TRBD1 as D (5 bases). The CDR3 length is 14 residues. The ends were cut back, 6 bases at V and 0 bases at J, with 11 bases in the middle. Germline V CDR1 and CDR2: KGHSH, LQKENI.

This chain connects TRBV29-1 to TRBJ2-3; D gene unclear. V was cut by 5 bases and J by 0 bases, with 9 bases left in between. This CDR3 region has 13 residues. The germline gives CDR1 SQVTM, CDR2 ANQGSEA. The CDR3 loop is CSVLPGSTDTQYF. CDR3 DNA: TGCAGCGTTTTGCCCGGGAGCACAGATACGCAGTATTTT.

The rearrangement uses TRBV7-9 and TRBJ2-2; unclear D gene. This CDR3 spans 12 amino acids. Germline assignment: CDR1 SEHNR and CDR2 FQNEAQ (reference sequence). Deletions cut 8 bases from V and 0 bases from J, with 4 bases between. The CDR3 sequence is CASSANTGELFF. The CDR3 DNA is TGTGCCAGCTCAGCGAACACCGGGGAGCTGTTTTTT.

The genes are TRBV19 and TRBJ2-3; D unresolved. Per germline, CDR1 LNHDA and CDR2 SQIVND (reference sequence). The CDR3 is 14 amino acids. V lost 10 bases, J lost 5 bases, and 19 bases lay in between. This CDR3 reads CATNSRGMGDTQYF. CDR3 nucleotides: TGTGCCACGAATTCAAGAGGAATGGGAGATACGCAGTATTTT.

The sample holds one count of this clone. The chain recombines TRBV19 with TRBJ2-1; D may be TRBD2 (6 bases). The CDR3 has 14 amino acids. Germline CDR1 is LNHDA and CDR2 is SQIVND (reference sequence). Trimming stripped 9 bases from V and 7 bases from J, with 19 bases between. CDR3 amino acids: CASALSPGGNEQFF. The CDR3 nucleotides read TGTGCCAGCGCGCTTTCTCCAGGAGGGAATGAGCAGTTCTTC.